The rows below give T cell receptor beta chains drawn from one sample of a study of T cells and copy number aberrations in small-cell lung cancer. Generated by immunoSEQ multiplex PCR, the TCRdb table keeps only in-frame clones and is missing some. The data hold 6,000 to 7,500 clones, with 82% observed a single time. Sequencing used normal tissue next to the tumor. These receptors came from a woman between 45 and 65 years old with small cell lung cancer. Each CDR3 is given without its conserved first and last residue. The order of the fields is V gene, CDR3 protein.

TRBV29-1 SIPQDEQY
TRBV5-1 ASSPRGGTEAF
TRBV7-9 ASSPVSGSVGGELF
TRBV6-1 ASSDGLSAEQY
TRBV18 ASSYAGTGNYEQY
TRBV6-5 ASTRDYLSYEQY
TRBV9 ASSEEPTRGYEQY
TRBV4-2 ASSQDPFEQY
TRBV18 ASSPGQGANYEQY
TRBV5-6 ASSLSSTSYNEQF
TRBV28 ASSYPGGAYEQY
TRBV5-1 ASSPNLNQPQH
TRBV11-1 ASSNRRGDRAYEQY
TRBV7-9 ASSLVGGTLFNEQF
TRBV6-6 ASSYQGPTYGYT
TRBV29-1 SAPTGGFQETQY
TRBV15 ATSHRALGQPQH
TRBV28 ASSLWTGNHEQY
TRBV30 AWSELGTSGRTEQY
TRBV2 ASGPRASMVNTEAF
TRBV5-4 ASSPMGQGTDTQY
TRBV21-1 ASSNGDSFGSATNEKLF
TRBV7-2 ASSSTGGGEQY
TRBV29-1 SVEVGTGVSGYT
TRBV6-4 ASSDEREGPVNEQF
TRBV9 ASSPRLAGGGPSTDTQY
TRBV7-9 ASSLAGIPKNTEAF
TRBV30 AWSQGTYEQY
TRBV29-1 SVNRGQNTEAF
TRBV7-8 ASSLERGDTGELF
TRBV2 ATGTSGRAWDIQY
TRBV7-3 ASSGGRNTEAF
TRBV25-1 ASSGGTSGRKTQY
TRBV9 ASSLQMNEQF
TRBV7-9 ASSQDRDYQPQH
TRBV9 ASGPGHRNTEAF
TRBV5-1 ASSLVSGGVYEQY
TRBV4-1 ASSQGALSSNQPQH
TRBV6-1 ASTDRRENQPQH
TRBV5-1 ASSLGMARDTQY
TRBV28 ASSRGTSGNYYEQY
TRBV28 ATILSGDISSYNEQF
TRBV10-2 ATEADSTDTQY